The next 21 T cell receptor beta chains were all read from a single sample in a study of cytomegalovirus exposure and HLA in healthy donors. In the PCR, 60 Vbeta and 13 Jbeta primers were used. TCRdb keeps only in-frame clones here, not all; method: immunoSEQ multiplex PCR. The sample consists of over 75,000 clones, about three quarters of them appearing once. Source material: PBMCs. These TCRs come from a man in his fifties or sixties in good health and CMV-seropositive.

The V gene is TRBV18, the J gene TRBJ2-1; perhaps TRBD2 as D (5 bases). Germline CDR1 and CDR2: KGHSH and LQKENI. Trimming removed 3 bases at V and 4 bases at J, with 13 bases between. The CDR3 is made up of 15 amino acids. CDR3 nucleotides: TGTGCCAGCTCACCTGGGCTAGCCGGGTACAATGAGCAGTTCTTC. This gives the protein CASSPGLAGYNEQFF.

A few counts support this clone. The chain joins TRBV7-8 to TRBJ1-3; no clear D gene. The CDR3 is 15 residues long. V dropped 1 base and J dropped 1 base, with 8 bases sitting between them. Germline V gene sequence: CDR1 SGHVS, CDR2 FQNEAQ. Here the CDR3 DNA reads TGTGCCAGCAGCTTAGAGCTTCGGTCTGGAAACACCATATATTTT. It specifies CASSLELRSGNTIYF.

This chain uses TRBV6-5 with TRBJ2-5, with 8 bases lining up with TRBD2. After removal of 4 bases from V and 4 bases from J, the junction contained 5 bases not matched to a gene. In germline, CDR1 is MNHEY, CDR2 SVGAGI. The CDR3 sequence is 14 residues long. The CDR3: CASSFTGGRETQYF. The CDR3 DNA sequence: TGTGCCAGCAGTTTCACGGGGGGGCGAGAGACCCAGTACTTC.

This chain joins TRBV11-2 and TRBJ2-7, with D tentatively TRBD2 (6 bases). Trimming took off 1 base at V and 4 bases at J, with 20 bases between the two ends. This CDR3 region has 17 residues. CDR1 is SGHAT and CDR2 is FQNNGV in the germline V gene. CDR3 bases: TGTGCCAGCAGCTTAGGGGAGGTAAGGGGACCCTCATACGAGCAGTACTTC. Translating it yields CASSLGEVRGPSYEQYF.

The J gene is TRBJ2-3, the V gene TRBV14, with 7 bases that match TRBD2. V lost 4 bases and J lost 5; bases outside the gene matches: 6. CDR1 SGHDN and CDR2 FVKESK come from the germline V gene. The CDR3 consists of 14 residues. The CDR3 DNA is TGTGCCAGCAGCCCAAGCGGGGTCAGAGATACGCAGTATTTT. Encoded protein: CASSPSGVRDTQYF.

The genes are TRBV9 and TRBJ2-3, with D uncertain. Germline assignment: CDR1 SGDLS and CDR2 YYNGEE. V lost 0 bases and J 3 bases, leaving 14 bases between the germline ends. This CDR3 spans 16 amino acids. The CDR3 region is CASSVGSARRTDTQYF. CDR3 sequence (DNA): TGTGCCAGCAGCGTAGGGTCCGCGAGGCGTACAGATACGCAGTATTTT.

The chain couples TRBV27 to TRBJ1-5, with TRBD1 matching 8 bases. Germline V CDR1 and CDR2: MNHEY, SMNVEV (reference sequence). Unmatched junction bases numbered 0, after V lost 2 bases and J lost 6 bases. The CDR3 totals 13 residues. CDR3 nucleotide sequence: TGTGCCAGCAGTTTAGGACAGGGTCAGCCCCAGCATTTT. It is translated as CASSLGQGQPQHF.

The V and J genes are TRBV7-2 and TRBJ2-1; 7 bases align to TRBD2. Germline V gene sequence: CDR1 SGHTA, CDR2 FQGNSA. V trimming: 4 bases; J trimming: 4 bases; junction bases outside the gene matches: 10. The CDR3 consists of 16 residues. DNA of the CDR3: TGTGCCAGCAGCTGGGGGGGGGTTGGCCCTTACAATGAGCAGTTCTTC. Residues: CASSWGGVGPYNEQFF.

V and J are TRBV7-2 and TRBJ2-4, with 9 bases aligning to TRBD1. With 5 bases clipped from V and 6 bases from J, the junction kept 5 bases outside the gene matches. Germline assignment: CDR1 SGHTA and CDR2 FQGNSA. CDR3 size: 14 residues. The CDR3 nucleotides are TGTGCCAGCAGCCTAACAGGGGGCGCAAACATTCAGTACTTC. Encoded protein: CASSLTGGANIQYF.

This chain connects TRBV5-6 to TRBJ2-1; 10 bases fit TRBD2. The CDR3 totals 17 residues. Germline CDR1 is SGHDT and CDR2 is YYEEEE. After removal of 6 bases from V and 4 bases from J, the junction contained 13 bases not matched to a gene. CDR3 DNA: TGTGCCAGCACCGCCAGACGGACTAGCGGATTTTACAATGAGCAGTTCTTC. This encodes CASTARRTSGFYNEQFF.

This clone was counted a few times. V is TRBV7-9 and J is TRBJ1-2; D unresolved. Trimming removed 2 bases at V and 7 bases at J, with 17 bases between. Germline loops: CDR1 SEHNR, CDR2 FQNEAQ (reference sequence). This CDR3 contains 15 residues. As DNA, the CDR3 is TGTGCCAGCAGCTTAAGAGGGTCTTGGTTCTCTGGCTACACCTTC. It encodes CASSLRGSWFSGYTF.

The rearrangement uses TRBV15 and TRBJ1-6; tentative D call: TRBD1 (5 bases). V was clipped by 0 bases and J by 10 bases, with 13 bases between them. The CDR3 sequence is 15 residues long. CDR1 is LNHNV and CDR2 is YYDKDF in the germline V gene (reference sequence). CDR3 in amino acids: CATSRDRQGRSPLHF. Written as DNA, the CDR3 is TGTGCCACCAGCAGAGATCGGCAGGGTCGGTCACCCCTCCACTTT. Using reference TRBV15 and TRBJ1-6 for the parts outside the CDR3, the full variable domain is DAMVIQNPRYQVTQFGKPVTLSCSQTLNHNVMYWYQQKSSQAPKLLFHYYDKDFNNEADTPDNFQSRRPNTSFCFLDIRSPGLGDTAMYLCATSRDRQGRSPLHFGNGTRLTVT.

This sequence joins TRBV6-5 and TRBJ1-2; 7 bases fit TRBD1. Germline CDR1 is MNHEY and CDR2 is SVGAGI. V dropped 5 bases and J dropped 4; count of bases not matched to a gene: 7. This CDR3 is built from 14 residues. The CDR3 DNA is TGTGCCAGCAGTCCCACAGGGGCAGTCTATGGCTACACCTTC. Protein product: CASSPTGAVYGYTF.

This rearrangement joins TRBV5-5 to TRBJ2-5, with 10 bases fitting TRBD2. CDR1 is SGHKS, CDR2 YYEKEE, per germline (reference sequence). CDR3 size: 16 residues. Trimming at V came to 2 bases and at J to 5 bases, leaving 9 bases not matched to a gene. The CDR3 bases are TGTGCCAGCAGCTTCTCGGGACTAGCGACTTCGGAGACCCAGTACTTC. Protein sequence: CASSFSGLATSETQYF. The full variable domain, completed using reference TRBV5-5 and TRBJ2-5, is DAGVTQSPTHLIKTRGQQVTLRCSPISGHKSVSWYQQVLGQGPQFIFQYYEKEERGRGNFPDRFSARQFPNYSSELNVNALLLGDSALYLCASSFSGLATSETQYFGPGTRLLVL.

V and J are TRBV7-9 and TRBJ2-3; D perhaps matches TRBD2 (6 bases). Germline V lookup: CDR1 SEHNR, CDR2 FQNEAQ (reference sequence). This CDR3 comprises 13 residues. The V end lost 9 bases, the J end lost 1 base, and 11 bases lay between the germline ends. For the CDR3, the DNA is TGTGCCAGGGGGGACTTACGCACAGATACGCAGTATTTT. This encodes CARGDLRTDTQYF.

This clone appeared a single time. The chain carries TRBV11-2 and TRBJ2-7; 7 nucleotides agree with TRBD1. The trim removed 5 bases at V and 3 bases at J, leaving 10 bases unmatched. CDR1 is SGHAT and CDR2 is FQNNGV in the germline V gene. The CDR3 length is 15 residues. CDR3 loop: CASSLEGGGYYEQYF. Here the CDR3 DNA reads TGTGCCAGCAGCCTGGAAGGGGGCGGCTACTACGAGCAGTACTTC.

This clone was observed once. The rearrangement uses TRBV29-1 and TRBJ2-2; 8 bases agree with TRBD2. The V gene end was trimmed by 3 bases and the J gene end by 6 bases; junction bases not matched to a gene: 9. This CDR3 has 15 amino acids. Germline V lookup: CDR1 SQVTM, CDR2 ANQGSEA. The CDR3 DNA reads TGCAGCGTTGAGCCCCCCGGGGGGGTTCCCGGGGAGCTGTTTTTT. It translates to CSVEPPGGVPGELFF.

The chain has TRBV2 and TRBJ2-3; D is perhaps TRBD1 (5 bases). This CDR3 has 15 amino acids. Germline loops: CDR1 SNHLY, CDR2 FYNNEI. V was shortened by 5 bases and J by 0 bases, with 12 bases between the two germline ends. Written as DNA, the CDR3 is TGTGCCAGCAGTTCCCAGGGCCTAAGCACAGATACGCAGTATTTT. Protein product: CASSSQGLSTDTQYF.

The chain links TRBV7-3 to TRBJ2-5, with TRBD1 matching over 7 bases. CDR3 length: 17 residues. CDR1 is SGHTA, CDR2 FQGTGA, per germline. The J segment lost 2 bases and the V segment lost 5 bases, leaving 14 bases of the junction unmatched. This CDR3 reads CASSQGSGTAKQETQYF. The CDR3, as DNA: TGTGCCAGCAGCCAAGGGTCCGGGACAGCGAAACAAGAGACCCAGTACTTC.

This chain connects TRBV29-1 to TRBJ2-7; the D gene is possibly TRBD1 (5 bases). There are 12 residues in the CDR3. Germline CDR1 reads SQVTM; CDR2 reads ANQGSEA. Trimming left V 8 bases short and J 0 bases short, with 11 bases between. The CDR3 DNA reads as TGCAGCATCTGGACATCCTCCTACGAGCAGTACTTC. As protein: CSIWTSSYEQYF.

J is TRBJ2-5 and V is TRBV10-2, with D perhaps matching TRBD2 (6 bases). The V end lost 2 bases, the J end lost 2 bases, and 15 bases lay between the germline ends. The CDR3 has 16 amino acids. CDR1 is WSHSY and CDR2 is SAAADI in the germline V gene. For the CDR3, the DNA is TGCGCCAGCAGTGAGGGGCTTGGGGACTCTCAAGAGACCCAGTACTTC. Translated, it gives CASSEGLGDSQETQYF.